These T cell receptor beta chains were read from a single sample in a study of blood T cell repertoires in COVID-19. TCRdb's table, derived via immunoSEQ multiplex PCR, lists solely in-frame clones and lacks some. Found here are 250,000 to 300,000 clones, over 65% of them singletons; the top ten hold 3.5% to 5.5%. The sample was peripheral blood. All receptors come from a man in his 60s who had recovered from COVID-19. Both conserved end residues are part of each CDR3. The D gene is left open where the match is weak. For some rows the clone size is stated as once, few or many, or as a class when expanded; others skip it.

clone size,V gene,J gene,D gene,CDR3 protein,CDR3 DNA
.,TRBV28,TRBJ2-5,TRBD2,CASSFWTSGGQETQYF,TGTGCCAGCAGTTTTTGGACTAGCGGGGGGCAAGAGACCCAGTACTTC
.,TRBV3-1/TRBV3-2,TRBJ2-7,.,CASSQDRYEQYF,TGTGCCAGCAGCCAAGACCGTTACGAGCAGTACTTC
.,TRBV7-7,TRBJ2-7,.,CASSLVGGGREAYEQYF,TGTGCCAGCAGCTTAGTTGGGGGGGGCAGGGAAGCTTACGAGCAGTACTTC
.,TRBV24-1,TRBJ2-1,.,CATSDPQGGDYNEQFF,TGTGCCACCAGTGATCCTCAGGGAGGCGATTACAATGAGCAGTTCTTC
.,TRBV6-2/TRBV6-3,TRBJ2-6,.,CASSYRGSGANVLTF,TGTGCCAGCAGTTACAGGGGCTCTGGGGCCAACGTCCTGACTTTC
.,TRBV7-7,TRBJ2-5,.,CASSPGLKETQYF,TGTGCTAGCAGCCCAGGACTTAAAGAGACCCAGTACTTC
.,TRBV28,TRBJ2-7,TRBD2,CASSFLPGLAAPPASYEQYF,TGTGCCAGCAGTTTTCTACCGGGACTAGCGGCCCCCCCCGCCTCCTACGAGCAGTACTTC
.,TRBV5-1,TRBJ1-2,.,CASSLRQDNYGYTF,TGCGCCAGCAGCTTAAGACAGGATAACTATGGCTACACCTTC
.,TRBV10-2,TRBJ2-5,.,CASSEVIETQYF,TGCGCCAGCAGTGAGGTTATTGAGACCCAGTACTTC
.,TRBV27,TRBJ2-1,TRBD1,CASSSGQVRNEQFF,TGTGCCAGCAGTTCGGGACAGGTTCGGAATGAGCAGTTCTTC
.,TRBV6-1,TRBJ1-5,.,CASSETFTDRKNQPQHF,TGTGCCAGCAGCGAAACTTTCACGGACAGAAAGAATCAGCCCCAGCATTTT
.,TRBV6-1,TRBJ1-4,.,CASSELLTGTNEKLFF,TGTGCCAGCAGTGAACTGCTGACAGGTACTAATGAAAAACTGTTTTTT
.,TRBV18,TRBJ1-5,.,CASSPQGAQPQHF,TGTGCCAGCTCACCCCAGGGTGCACAGCCCCAGCATTTT
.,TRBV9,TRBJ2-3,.,CASSAPPSYTQYF,TGTGCCAGCAGCGCTCCCCCTAGTTATACGCAGTATTTT
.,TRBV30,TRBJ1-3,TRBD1,CAWSLGDSSGNTIYF,TGTGCCTGGAGTCTCGGGGACAGCTCTGGAAACACCATATATTTT
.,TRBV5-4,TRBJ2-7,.,CASSLAQGRVEQYF,TGTGCCAGCAGCTTGGCACAGGGACGGGTCGAGCAGTACTTC
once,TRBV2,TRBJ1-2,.,CASSLTRYLGYTF,TGTGCCAGCAGCCTGACTCGGTATCTAGGCTACACCTTC
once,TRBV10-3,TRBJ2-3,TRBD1,CAISTGGDPTDTQYF,TGTGCCATCAGTACAGGGGGTGACCCCACAGATACGCAGTATTTT
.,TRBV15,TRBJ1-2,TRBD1,CATSRATGVGWGGYTF,TGTGCCACCAGCAGAGCCACAGGGGTTGGATGGGGTGGCTACACCTTC
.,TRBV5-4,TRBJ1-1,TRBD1,CASSLGLTGAQATSEAFF,TGTGCCAGCAGCTTGGGATTGACAGGGGCGCAGGCAACGTCTGAAGCTTTCTTT
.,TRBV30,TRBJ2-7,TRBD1,CAGRGQGVREQYF,TGTGCTGGTAGGGGACAGGGGGTGCGTGAGCAGTACTTC
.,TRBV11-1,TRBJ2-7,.,CASSPVVSEQYF,TGTGCCAGCAGCCCGGTCGTCTCTGAGCAGTACTTC